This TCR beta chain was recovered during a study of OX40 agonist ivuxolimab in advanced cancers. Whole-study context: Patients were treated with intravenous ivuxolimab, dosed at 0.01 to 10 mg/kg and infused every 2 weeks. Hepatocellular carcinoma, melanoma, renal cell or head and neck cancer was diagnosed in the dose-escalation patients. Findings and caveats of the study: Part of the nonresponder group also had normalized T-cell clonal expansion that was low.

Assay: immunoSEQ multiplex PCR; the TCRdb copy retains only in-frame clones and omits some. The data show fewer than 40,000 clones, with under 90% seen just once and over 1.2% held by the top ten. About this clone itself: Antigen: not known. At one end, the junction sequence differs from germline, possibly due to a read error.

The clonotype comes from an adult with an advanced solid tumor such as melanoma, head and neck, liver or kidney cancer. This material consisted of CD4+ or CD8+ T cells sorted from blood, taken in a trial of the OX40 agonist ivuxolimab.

The CDR3 loop is CASSSTGNEQFF. The CDR3 bases are TGTGCCAGCAGTTCCACCGGGAATGAGCAGTTCTTC. The chain employs TRBV10-3 and TRBJ2-1, with D unclear. The CDR3 consists of 12 residues. Germline CDR1 ENHRY, CDR2 SYGVKD.